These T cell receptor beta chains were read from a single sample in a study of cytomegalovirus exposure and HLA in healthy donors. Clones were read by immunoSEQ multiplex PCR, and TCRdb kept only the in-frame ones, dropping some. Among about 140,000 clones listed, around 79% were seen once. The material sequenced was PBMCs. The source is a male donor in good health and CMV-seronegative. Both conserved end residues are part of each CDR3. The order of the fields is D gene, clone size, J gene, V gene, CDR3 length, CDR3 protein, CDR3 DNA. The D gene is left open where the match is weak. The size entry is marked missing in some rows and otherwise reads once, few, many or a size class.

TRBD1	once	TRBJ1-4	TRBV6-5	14	CASSPDRGREKLFF	TGTGCCAGCAGTCCAGACAGGGGGCGTGAAAAACTGTTTTTT
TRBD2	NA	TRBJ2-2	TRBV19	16	CASSIRGGSGTGELFF	TGTGCCAGTAGTATTCGGGGGGGATCTGGCACCGGGGAGCTGTTTTTT
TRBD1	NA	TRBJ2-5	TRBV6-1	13	CAGSRDRGETQYF	TGTGCCGGCAGCCGCGACAGGGGAGAGACCCAGTACTTC
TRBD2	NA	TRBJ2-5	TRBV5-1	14	CASSSRTSAETQYF	TGCGCCAGCAGCTCCCGGACTAGTGCGGAGACCCAGTACTTC
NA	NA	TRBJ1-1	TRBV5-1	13	CASSLVVNTEAFF	TGCGCCAGCAGCTTGGTAGTGAACACTGAAGCTTTCTTT
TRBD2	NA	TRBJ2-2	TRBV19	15	CASRSGTRIPGELFF	TGTGCCAGTAGATCCGGGACTAGAATACCCGGGGAGCTGTTTTTT
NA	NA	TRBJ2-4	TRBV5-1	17	CASSLDPGGILKNIQYF	TGCGCCAGCAGCTTGGACCCTGGAGGGATACTAAAAAACATTCAGTACTTC
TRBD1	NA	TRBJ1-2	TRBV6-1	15	CASSNRQGALGGYTF	TGTGCCAGCAGTAACCGACAGGGGGCCTTAGGAGGCTACACCTTC
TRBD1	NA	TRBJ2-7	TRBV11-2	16	CASSLGARGRPYEQYF	TGTGCCAGCAGCTTAGGGGCCAGGGGGCGACCTTACGAGCAGTACTTC
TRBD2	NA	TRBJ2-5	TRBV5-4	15	CASKTSGRARETQYF	TGTGCCAGCAAGACTAGCGGGAGGGCCAGAGAGACCCAGTACTTC
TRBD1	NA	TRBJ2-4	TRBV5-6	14	CASSPSLTGDSQYF	TGTGCCAGCAGCCCCTCCCTGACAGGGGACAGTCAGTACTTC
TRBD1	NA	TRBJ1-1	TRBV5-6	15	CASSWGQVMNTEAFF	TGTGCCAGCAGCTGGGGACAGGTGATGAACACTGAAGCTTTCTTT
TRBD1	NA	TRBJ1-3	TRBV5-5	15	CASSRDRPSGNTIYF	TGTGCCAGCAGCAGGGACAGACCCTCTGGAAACACCATATATTTT
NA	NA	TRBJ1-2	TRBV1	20	CTSSQAQHLSAGGLDYGYTF	TGCACCAGCAGCCAAGCACAACACCTCTCGGCAGGGGGCCTTGACTATGGCTACACCTTC
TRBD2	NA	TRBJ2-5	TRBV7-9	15	CASSFPGGLGETQYF	TGTGCCAGCAGCTTCCCTGGGGGACTAGGGGAGACCCAGTACTTC